The sequence of this T cell receptor (beta chain) was determined in a study of blood T cell repertoires in COVID-19. Study at large: The samples span acute and convalescent COVID-19 from the United States, Italy and Spain. From T cells, B-cell-depleted T cells, or PBMCs came the material, which was cDNA or gDNA.

V was pared by 5 bases and J by 4 bases, with 14 bases between. Germline assignment: CDR1 DFQATT and CDR2 SNEGSKA (reference sequence). The CDR3 extends over 13 amino acids. In the authors' methods: Quantification of nucleated cells was approximated via reference gene primer amplification. Clones were read by immunoSEQ multiplex PCR, and TCRdb kept only the in-frame ones, dropping some. The DNA was the basis for D and trimming; V, J and clone size are from that table. Here the sample spans 65,000 to 70,000 clones, 80% to 95% being singletons. This receptor was obtained from a human donor with active COVID-19. The donor label of this sample is uncertain. Sequenced sample: peripheral blood. V is TRBV20-1 and J is TRBJ2-5; D might be TRBD1 (5 bases). DNA of the CDR3: TGCAGTGCTCGTGGACAATCCGGAGAGACCCAGTACTTC. The encoded protein is CSARGQSGETQYF.